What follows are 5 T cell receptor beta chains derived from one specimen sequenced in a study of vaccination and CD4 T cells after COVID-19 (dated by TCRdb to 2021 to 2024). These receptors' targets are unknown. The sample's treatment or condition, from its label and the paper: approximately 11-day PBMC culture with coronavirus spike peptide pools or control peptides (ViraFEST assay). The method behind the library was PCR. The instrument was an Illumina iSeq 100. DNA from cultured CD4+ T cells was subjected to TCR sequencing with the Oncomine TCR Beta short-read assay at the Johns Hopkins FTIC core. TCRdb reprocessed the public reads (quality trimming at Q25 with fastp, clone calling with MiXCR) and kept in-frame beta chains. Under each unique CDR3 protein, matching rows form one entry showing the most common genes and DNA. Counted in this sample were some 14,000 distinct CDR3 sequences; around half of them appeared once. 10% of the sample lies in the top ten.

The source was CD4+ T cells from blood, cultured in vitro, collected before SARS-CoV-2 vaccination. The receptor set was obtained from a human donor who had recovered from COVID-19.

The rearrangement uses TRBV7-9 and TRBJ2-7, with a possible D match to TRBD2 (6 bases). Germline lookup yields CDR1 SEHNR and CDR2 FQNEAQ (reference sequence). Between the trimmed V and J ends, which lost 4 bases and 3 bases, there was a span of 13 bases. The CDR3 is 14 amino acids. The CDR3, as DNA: TGTGCCAGCAGCTCCGGCGGGGCAGACTACGAGCAGTACTTC. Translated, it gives CASSSGGADYEQYF.

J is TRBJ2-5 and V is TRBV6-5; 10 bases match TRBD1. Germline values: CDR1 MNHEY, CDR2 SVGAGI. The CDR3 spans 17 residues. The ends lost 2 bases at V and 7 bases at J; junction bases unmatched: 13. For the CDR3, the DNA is TGTGCCAGCAGTTACGCTGCCGGGACAGGGGCCCGGGGGACCCAGTACTTC. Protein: CASSYAAGTGARGTQYF.

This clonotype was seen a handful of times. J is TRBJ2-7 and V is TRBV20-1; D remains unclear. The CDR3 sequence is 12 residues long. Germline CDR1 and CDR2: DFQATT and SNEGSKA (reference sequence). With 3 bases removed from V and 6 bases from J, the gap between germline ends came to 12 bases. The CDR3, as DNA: TGCAGTGCTAGTAGCTTAGCCGGCGAGCAGTACTTC. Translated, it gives CSASSLAGEQYF.

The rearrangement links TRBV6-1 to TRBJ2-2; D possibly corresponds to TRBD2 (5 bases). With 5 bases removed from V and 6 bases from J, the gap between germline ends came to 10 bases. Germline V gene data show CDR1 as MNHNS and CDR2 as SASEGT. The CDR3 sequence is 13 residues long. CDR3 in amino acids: CASSHGLAGELFF. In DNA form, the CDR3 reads TGTGCCAGCAGTCACGGACTCGCCGGGGAGCTGTTTTTT.

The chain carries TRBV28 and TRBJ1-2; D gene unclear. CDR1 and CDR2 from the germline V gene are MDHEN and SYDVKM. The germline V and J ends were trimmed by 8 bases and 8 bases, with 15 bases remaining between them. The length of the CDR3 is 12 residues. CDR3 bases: TGTGCCAGCGATAAGCGTGAGGGCGGCTACACCTTC. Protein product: CASDKREGGYTF.